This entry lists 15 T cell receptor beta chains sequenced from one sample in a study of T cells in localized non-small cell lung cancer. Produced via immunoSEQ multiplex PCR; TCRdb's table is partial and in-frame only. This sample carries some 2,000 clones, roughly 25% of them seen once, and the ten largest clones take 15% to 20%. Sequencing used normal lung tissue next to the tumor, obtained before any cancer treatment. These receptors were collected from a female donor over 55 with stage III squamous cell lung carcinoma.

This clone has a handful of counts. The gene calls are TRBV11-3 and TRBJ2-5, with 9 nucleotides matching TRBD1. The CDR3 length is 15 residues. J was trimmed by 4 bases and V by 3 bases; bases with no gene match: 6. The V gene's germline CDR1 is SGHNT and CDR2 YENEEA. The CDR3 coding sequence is TGTGCCAGCAGCTTGACCGGGACAGGGCTAGAGACCCAGTACTTC. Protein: CASSLTGTGLETQYF.

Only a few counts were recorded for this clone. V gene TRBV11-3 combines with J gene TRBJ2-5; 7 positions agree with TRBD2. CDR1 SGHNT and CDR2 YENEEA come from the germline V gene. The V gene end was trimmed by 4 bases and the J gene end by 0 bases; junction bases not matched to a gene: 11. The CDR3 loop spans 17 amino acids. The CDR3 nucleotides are TGTGCCAGCAGCTCGAAGGCTAGCGGTAGATACCAAGAGACCCAGTACTTC. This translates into CASSSKASGRYQETQYF.

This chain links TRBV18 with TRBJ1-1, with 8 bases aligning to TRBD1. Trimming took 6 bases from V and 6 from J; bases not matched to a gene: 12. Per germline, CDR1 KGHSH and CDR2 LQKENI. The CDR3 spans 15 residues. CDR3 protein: CASSHGQGLVPEAFF. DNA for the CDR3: TGTGCCAGCTCGCATGGACAGGGCCTGGTCCCTGAAGCTTTCTTT.

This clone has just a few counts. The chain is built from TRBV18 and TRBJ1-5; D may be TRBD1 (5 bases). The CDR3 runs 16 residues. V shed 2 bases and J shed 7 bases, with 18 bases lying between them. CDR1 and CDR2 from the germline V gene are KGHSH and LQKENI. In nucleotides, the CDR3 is TGTGCCAGCTCACCATATCGGATGGGGGGGAACCAGCCCCAGCATTTT. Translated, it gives CASSPYRMGGNQPQHF.

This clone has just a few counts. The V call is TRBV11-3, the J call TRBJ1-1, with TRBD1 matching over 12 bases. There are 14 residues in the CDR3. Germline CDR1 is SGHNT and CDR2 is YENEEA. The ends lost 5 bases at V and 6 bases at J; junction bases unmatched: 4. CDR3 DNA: TGTGCCAGCAGCCACGGGGACAGGGGGCCTGAAGCTTTCTTT. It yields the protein CASSHGDRGPEAFF.

In DNA form, the CDR3 reads TGTGCCAGCAGCTCGGGACAGGGAAACTCTGGGGCCAACGTCCTGACTTTC. It yields the protein CASSSGQGNSGANVLTF. The chain combines TRBV2 with TRBJ2-6; TRBD1 aligns across 9 bases. Germline V lookup: CDR1 SNHLY, CDR2 FYNNEI. With V trimmed by 6 bases and J by 0 bases, 6 bases remained unmatched. The CDR3 covers 17 residues.

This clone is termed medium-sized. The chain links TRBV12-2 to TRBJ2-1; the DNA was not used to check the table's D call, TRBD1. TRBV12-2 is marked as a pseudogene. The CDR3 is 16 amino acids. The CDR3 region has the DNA TGTGCCACCTCCCCGACAGGGGAAAACAGTCGGAATGAGCAGTTCTTC. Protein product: CATSPTGENSRNEQFF.

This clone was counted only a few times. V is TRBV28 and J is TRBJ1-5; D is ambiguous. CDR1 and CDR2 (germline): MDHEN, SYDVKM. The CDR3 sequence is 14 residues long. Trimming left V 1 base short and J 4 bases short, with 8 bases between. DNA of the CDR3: TGTGCCAGCAGTTTATTTGGGGTGAATCAGCCCCAGCATTTT. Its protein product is CASSLFGVNQPQHF.

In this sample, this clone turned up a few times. The CDR3 is CASSLRLAGTRTDTQYF. The DNA for the CDR3 is TGTGCCAGCAGCTTACGGCTAGCGGGGACCCGAACAGATACGCAGTATTTT. The chain uses TRBV7-2 and TRBJ2-3; 9 nucleotides match TRBD2. V gave up 2 bases and J gave up 3 bases; unmatched junction bases: 9. The CDR3 totals 17 residues. From germline, CDR1 is SGHTA and CDR2 FQGNSA.

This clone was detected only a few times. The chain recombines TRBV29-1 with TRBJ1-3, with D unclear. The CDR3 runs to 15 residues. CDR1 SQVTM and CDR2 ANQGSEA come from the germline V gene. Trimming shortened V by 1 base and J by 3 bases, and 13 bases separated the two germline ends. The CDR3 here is CSVEVRALRGNTIYF. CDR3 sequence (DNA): TGCAGCGTTGAAGTTCGGGCATTGCGTGGAAACACCATATATTTT. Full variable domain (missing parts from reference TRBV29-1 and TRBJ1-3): SAVISQKPSRDICQRGTSLTIQCQVDSQVTMMFWYRQQPGQSLTLIATANQGSEATYESGFVIDKFPISRPNLTFSTLTVSNMSPEDSSIYLCSVEVRALRGNTIYFGEGSWLTVV.

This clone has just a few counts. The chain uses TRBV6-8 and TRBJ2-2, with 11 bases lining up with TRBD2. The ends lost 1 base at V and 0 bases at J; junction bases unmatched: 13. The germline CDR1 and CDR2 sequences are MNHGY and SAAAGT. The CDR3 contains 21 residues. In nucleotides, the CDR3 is TGTGCCAGCAGTTACTTCCCTAGCGGGAGGACCTCGTTCGCGAACACCGGGGAGCTGTTTTTT. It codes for CASSYFPSGRTSFANTGELFF.

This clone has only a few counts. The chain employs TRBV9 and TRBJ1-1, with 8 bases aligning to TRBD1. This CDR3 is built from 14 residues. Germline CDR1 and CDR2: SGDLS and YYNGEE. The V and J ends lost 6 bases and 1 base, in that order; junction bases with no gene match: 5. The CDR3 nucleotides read TGTGCCAGCACCTCGACAGGGGCGAACACTGAAGCTTTCTTT. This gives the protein CASTSTGANTEAFF.

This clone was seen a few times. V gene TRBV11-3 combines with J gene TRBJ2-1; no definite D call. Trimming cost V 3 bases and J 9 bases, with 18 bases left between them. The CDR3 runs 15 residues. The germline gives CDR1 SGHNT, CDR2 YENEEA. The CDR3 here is CASSLAATKAREQFF. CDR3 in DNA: TGTGCCAGCAGCTTGGCGGCAACTAAGGCTCGTGAGCAGTTCTTC.

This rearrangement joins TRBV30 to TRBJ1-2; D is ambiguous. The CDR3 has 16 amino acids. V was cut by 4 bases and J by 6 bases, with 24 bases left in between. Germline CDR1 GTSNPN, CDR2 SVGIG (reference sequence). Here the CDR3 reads CAWIREGRQSFHGYTF. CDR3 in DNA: TGTGCCTGGATTCGAGAGGGCCGCCAGTCTTTCCATGGCTACACCTTC.

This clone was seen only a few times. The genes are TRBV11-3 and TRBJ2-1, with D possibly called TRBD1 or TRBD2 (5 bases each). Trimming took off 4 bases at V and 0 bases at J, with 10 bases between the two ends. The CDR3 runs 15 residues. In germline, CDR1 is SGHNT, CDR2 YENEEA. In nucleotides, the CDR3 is TGTGCCAGCAGCTGGGACGGATTCTCCTACAATGAGCAGTTCTTC. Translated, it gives CASSWDGFSYNEQFF.